This T cell receptor beta chain was captured by sequencing in a study of cytomegalovirus exposure and HLA in healthy donors. The V gene's germline CDR1 is LNHDA and CDR2 SQIVND (reference sequence). The CDR3 totals 18 residues. Trimming shortened V by 7 bases and J by 0 bases, and 19 bases separated the two germline ends. The PCR contained 60 Vbeta and 13 Jbeta primers. TCRdb keeps only in-frame clones here, not all; method: immunoSEQ multiplex PCR. The data show about 160,000 clones, with around four fifths seen just once and roughly 1.9% held by the top ten. Specimen: PBMCs. V and J are TRBV19 and TRBJ2-6, with no clear D. The sequence was obtained from a female donor in good health and CMV-seronegative. DNA of the CDR3: TGTGCCAGTAAGGTGTGGGCAGGATCCACCTCTGGGGCCAACGTCCTGACTTTC. It specifies CASKVWAGSTSGANVLTF.